Listed here are 27 T cell receptor beta chains from one sample, sequenced in a study of OX40 agonist ivuxolimab in advanced cancers. This table comes from immunoSEQ multiplex PCR, and its TCRdb copy is limited to in-frame clones, with some not included. This table has some 89,000 clones, around 84% appearing once. The starting material was CD4+ or CD8+ T cells sorted from blood, obtained in a trial of the OX40 agonist ivuxolimab. These receptors were collected from an adult with an advanced solid tumor such as melanoma, head and neck, liver or kidney cancer.

The rearrangement links TRBV5-4 to TRBJ1-2; 7 positions agree with TRBD1. Unmatched junction bases numbered 8, after V lost 4 bases and J lost 2 bases. Germline V gene lookup returns CDR1 SGHNT and CDR2 YYREEE (reference sequence). The CDR3 has 15 amino acids. CDR3 protein: CASSPTGTANYGYTF. The CDR3 bases are TGTGCCAGCAGCCCAACAGGGACAGCAAACTATGGCTACACCTTC.

The rearrangement uses TRBV6-5 and TRBJ2-3, with 8 positions matching TRBD2. Germline V lookup: CDR1 MNHEY, CDR2 SVGAGI. This CDR3 has 15 residues. J gave up 1 base and V 6 bases, and 6 bases lay outside the gene matches. The CDR3 DNA sequence: TGTGCCAGCAGCCGGGGGCGGGGGGGCACAGATACGCAGTATTTT. Protein sequence: CASSRGRGGTDTQYF.

V usage is TRBV5-5 and J usage is TRBJ2-2, with 8 bases identical to TRBD1. There are 18 residues in the CDR3. The germline gives CDR1 SGHKS, CDR2 YYEKEE (reference sequence). J lost 7 bases, V lost 3 bases, and 17 bases had no gene match. CDR3 amino acids: CASSSARTGRLPGGELFF. CDR3 nucleotides: TGTGCCAGCAGCTCGGCTCGGACAGGGAGACTCCCTGGCGGGGAGCTGTTTTTT. Combining the CDR3 with reference TRBV5-5 and TRBJ2-2 gives the whole variable domain DAGVTQSPTHLIKTRGQQVTLRCSPISGHKSVSWYQQVLGQGPQFIFQYYEKEERGRGNFPDRFSARQFPNYSSELNVNALLLGDSALYLCASSSARTGRLPGGELFFGEGSRLTVL.

J is TRBJ2-7 and V is TRBV6-4; 8 positions match TRBD2. CDR1 MRHNA and CDR2 SNTAGT come from the germline V gene. The V segment lost 1 base and the J segment 4 bases; nucleotides outside the gene matches: 12. This CDR3 is built from 17 residues. CDR3 sequence: CASSDFPGLVIWYEQYF. CDR3 coding DNA: TGTGCCAGCAGTGACTTTCCGGGACTAGTAATATGGTACGAGCAGTACTTC.

The CDR3 reads CASSLLVGTGARKQYF. In DNA form, the CDR3 reads TGTGCCAGCAGCTTACTAGTAGGGACAGGGGCTCGAAAGCAGTACTTC. The rearrangement joins TRBV7-2 to TRBJ2-7; the match to TRBD1 covers 10 bases. Germline-derived CDR1 and CDR2 are SGHTA and FQGNSA. The J segment lost 8 bases and the V segment lost 2 bases, leaving 12 bases of the junction unmatched. The CDR3 runs 16 residues.

This chain joins TRBV28 and TRBJ1-2; tentatively, D is TRBD1 (6 bases). Germline values: CDR1 MDHEN, CDR2 SYDVKM. The V and J ends lost 3 bases and 8 bases respectively, with 19 bases between them. The CDR3 extends over 15 amino acids. The CDR3 is CASSLAGTVQGGYTF. CDR3 DNA: TGTGCCAGCAGTTTGGCCGGGACCGTCCAGGGGGGCTACACCTTC.

The J gene is TRBJ2-3, the V gene TRBV7-9, with D unresolved. CDR1 SEHNR and CDR2 FQNEAQ come from the germline V gene (reference sequence). The CDR3 loop spans 14 amino acids. Trimming cost V 5 bases and J 0 bases, with 9 bases left between them. In DNA form, the CDR3 reads TGTGCCAGCAGCGCCCGACAAAGCACAGATACGCAGTATTTT. Its translation: CASSARQSTDTQYF. The full variable domain, its missing parts supplied by reference TRBV7-9 and TRBJ2-3, is DTGVSQNPRHKITKRGQNVTFRCDPISEHNRLYWYRQTLGQGPEFLTYFQNEAQLEKSRLLSDRFSAERPKGSFSTLEIQRTEQGDSAMYLCASSARQSTDTQYFGPGTRLTVL.

This chain connects TRBV28 to TRBJ1-6, with TRBD1 matching over 7 bases. The CDR3 sequence is 14 residues long. In germline, CDR1 is MDHEN, CDR2 SYDVKM. With 5 bases clipped from V and 7 bases from J, the junction kept 5 bases outside the gene matches. The CDR3 DNA sequence: TGTGCCAGCAGTACCCCGACAGGGAATTCACCCCTCCACTTT. It yields the protein CASSTPTGNSPLHF.

The chain is built from TRBV6-1 and TRBJ1-2; D might be TRBD1 (6 bases). Germline CDR1 reads MNHNS; CDR2 reads SASEGT. The CDR3 has 16 amino acids. The V and J ends lost 2 bases and 7 bases respectively, with 20 bases between them. CDR3 sequence reads: CASSENKWGAVPGYTF. In DNA form, the CDR3 reads TGTGCCAGCAGTGAAAATAAATGGGGGGCGGTCCCTGGCTACACCTTC.

This CDR3 is CASSQGKLLETQYF. The CDR3 DNA is TGTGCCAGCAGCCAAGGAAAGTTGTTGGAGACCCAGTACTTC. The chain couples TRBV4-2 to TRBJ2-5; D uncertain. The CDR3 covers 14 residues. The germline V and J ends were trimmed by 1 base and 5 bases, with 11 bases remaining between them. Germline values: CDR1 LGHNA, CDR2 YNFKEQ.

The chain has TRBV6-5 and TRBJ1-2; D uncertain. Trimming removed 7 bases at V and 5 bases at J, with 8 bases between. Germline V gene lookup returns CDR1 MNHEY and CDR2 SVGAGI. This CDR3 contains 11 residues. The CDR3 region is CASTNGYGYTF. The CDR3 region has the DNA TGTGCCAGCACCAACGGTTATGGCTACACCTTC.

The rearrangement links TRBV6-1 to TRBJ1-4; perhaps TRBD1 as D (5 bases). Germline-derived CDR1 and CDR2 are MNHNS and SASEGT. V gave up 6 bases and J gave up 8 bases, with 16 bases separating them. The CDR3 sequence is 14 residues long. As DNA, the CDR3 is TGTGCCAGCAGCACCCGGGGCCTCGGGGAAAAACTGTTTTTT. Translated: CASSTRGLGEKLFF.

The V and J genes are TRBV19 and TRBJ2-3, with D uncertain. The V end lost 3 bases, the J end lost 0 bases, and 7 bases lay between the germline ends. Germline V gene data show CDR1 as LNHDA and CDR2 as SQIVND (reference sequence). CDR3 length equals 14 residues. CDR3 in amino acids: CASSMQQSTDTQYF. The DNA of the CDR3 is TGTGCCAGTAGTATGCAGCAGAGCACAGATACGCAGTATTTT.

The chain carries TRBV28 and TRBJ2-6; weak D call: TRBD2 (6 bases). Germline CDR1 and CDR2: MDHEN and SYDVKM. V lost 5 bases, J lost 0 bases, and 20 bases lay in between. The CDR3 runs 19 residues. This chain's CDR3 is CASSDPPGVATSGANVLTF. Here the CDR3 DNA reads TGTGCCAGCAGTGACCCGCCGGGAGTGGCAACCTCTGGGGCCAACGTCCTGACTTTC.

This clone turned up a few times. The chain links TRBV2 to TRBJ2-7; D gene unclear. Between the trimmed V and J ends, which lost 10 bases and 0 bases, there was a span of 13 bases. The germline V gene encodes CDR1 SNHLY and CDR2 FYNNEI. This CDR3 contains 13 residues. DNA of the CDR3: TGTGCCACCATGGTGTTTGTCTCCTACGAGCAGTACTTC. Translation: CATMVFVSYEQYF. The entire variable domain, with the rest obtained from reference TRBV2 and TRBJ2-7, is as follows: EPEVTQTPSHQVTQMGQEVILRCVPISNHLYFYWYRQILGQKVEFLVSFYNNEISEKSEIFDDQFSVERPDGSNFTLKIRSTKLEDSAMYFCATMVFVSYEQYFGPGTRLTVT.

This chain connects TRBV18 to TRBJ1-1, with TRBD1 matching over 10 bases. The V and J ends lost 6 bases and 5 bases, in that order; junction bases with no gene match: 12. Germline CDR1 is KGHSH and CDR2 is LQKENI. There are 16 residues in the CDR3. The DNA for the CDR3 is TGTGCCAGCTCTCGACGGGACAGGGGTGCCCTTACTGAAGCTTTCTTT. Amino acids: CASSRRDRGALTEAFF.

The gene calls are TRBV18 and TRBJ1-1, with 9 positions matching TRBD1. This CDR3 contains 15 residues. Germline V gene sequence: CDR1 KGHSH, CDR2 LQKENI. V lost 4 bases, J lost 0 bases, and 3 bases stayed unmatched. The CDR3 sequence is CASSLGQGMNTEAFF. The CDR3 bases are TGTGCCAGCTCACTCGGACAGGGGATGAACACTGAAGCTTTCTTT.

This chain joins TRBV4-2 and TRBJ1-4; D not resolved. This CDR3 has 15 amino acids. The V gene lost 0 bases and the J gene lost 6 bases, with 11 bases spanning the gap. Per germline, CDR1 LGHNA and CDR2 YNFKEQ. In DNA form, the CDR3 reads TGTGCCAGCAGCCAAGACGGCCGGACCCATGAAAAACTGTTTTTT. It yields the protein CASSQDGRTHEKLFF.

The chain has TRBV4-3 and TRBJ2-7; tentatively, D is TRBD2 (5 bases). Germline loops: CDR1 LGHNA, CDR2 YSLEER. The CDR3 has 17 residues. The V gene lost 4 bases and the J gene lost 0 bases, with 19 bases spanning the gap. The CDR3 sequence is CASSLLLAGGGSYEQYF. CDR3 DNA: TGCGCCAGCAGCCTCTTGCTAGCCGGAGGAGGCTCCTACGAGCAGTACTTC.

This chain uses TRBV7-2 with TRBJ2-7; maybe TRBD2 (5 bases). This CDR3 contains 13 residues. Germline V CDR1 and CDR2: SGHTA, FQGNSA. V was clipped by 2 bases and J by 5 bases, with 10 bases between them. This chain's CDR3 is CASSLRWGDEQYF. DNA of the CDR3: TGTGCCAGCAGCTTACGATGGGGAGACGAGCAGTACTTC.

This chain uses TRBV6-5 with TRBJ1-6; D gene ambiguous. Trimming removed 7 bases at V and 16 bases at J, with 14 bases between. The CDR3 sequence is 11 residues long. The germline V gene encodes CDR1 MNHEY and CDR2 SVGAGI. CDR3 in DNA: TGTGCCAGCACCAATCGGGTCGAGCTCCACTTT. Translating it yields CASTNRVELHF.

This rearrangement joins TRBV7-3 to TRBJ2-1; 8 positions agree with TRBD1. The V segment lost 5 bases and the J segment 6 bases; nucleotides outside the gene matches: 9. Germline V lookup: CDR1 SGHTA, CDR2 FQGTGA. The CDR3 totals 15 residues. The CDR3 reads CASSPFGTGGNEQFF. CDR3 in DNA: TGTGCCAGCAGCCCCTTCGGCACAGGGGGCAATGAGCAGTTCTTC.

The chain's CDR3 is CASSAGDTEAFF. The CDR3 bases are TGTGCCAGCAGCGCCGGGGACACTGAAGCTTTCTTT. This chain uses TRBV5-5 with TRBJ1-1; D call uncertain. The CDR3 contains 12 residues. Germline CDR1 SGHKS, CDR2 YYEKEE (reference sequence). V lost 4 bases and J lost 3, with 7 bases in between.

The genes are TRBV6-1 and TRBJ1-5, with a tentative D call TRBD1 (6 bases). The CDR3 consists of 13 residues. V lost 2 bases to trimming and J lost 6 bases, with 8 bases between them. Germline CDR1 is MNHNS and CDR2 is SASEGT. The CDR3, as DNA: TGTGCCAGCAGTGAATCAGGGGTTCAGCCCCAGCATTTT. It translates to CASSESGVQPQHF.

This chain connects TRBV9 to TRBJ2-7, with a possible D match to TRBD1 (6 bases). The V gene lost 0 bases and the J gene lost 0 bases, with 10 bases spanning the gap. This CDR3 contains 15 residues. The V gene's germline CDR1 is SGDLS and CDR2 YYNGEE. CDR3 in amino acids: CASSVVADSSYEQYF. In DNA form, the CDR3 reads TGTGCCAGCAGCGTAGTGGCGGACAGCTCCTACGAGCAGTACTTC.

V and J are TRBV5-4 and TRBJ2-3; tentative D call: TRBD1 (7 bases). Germline-derived CDR1 and CDR2 are SGHNT and YYREEE (reference sequence). CDR3 length equals 17 residues. Trimming took 0 bases from V and 6 from J, leaving 20 bases between them. The CDR3 loop is CASSLDQGGTTLDTQYF. CDR3 in DNA: TGTGCCAGCAGCTTGGATCAGGGGGGAACGACCTTGGATACGCAGTATTTT.

The chain combines TRBV28 with TRBJ2-1; D remains unclear. The length of the CDR3 is 13 residues. V dropped 2 bases and J dropped 14 bases, with 16 bases sitting between them. Germline CDR1 reads MDHEN; CDR2 reads SYDVKM. The DNA of the CDR3 is TGTGCCAGCAGTTTACCGCAGGAAGGATGGGAGTTCTTC. Its protein product is CASSLPQEGWEFF.